This T cell receptor (beta chain) derives from a study of T cells in localized non-small cell lung cancer. It was adjacent lung free of atypia that was taken, at least 2 cm from the tumor margin. The repertoire was sequenced with immunoSEQ multiplex PCR; TCRdb's copy has only in-frame clones and lacks some. The repertoire includes approximately 3,600 clones, approximately 30% of them detected once, and around a tenth sits in the top ten. Study results and caveats: Median detection of top 100 tumor clones in adjacent lung was 57 clones. The highest T cell clonality was in uninvolved adjacent lung, above tumor.

Germline V gives CDR1 SGHNT, CDR2 YENEEA. V trimming: 3 bases; J trimming: 8 bases; junction bases outside the gene matches: 4. The CDR3 contains 15 residues. Details on this clone: The antigen remains undetermined.

This receptor was identified in a male donor aged 60 or over with stage III lung adenocarcinoma. The specimen comprised normal lung tissue next to the tumor, sampled before any cancer treatment. The J gene is TRBJ2-1, the V gene TRBV11-3; TRBD2 agrees at 13 bases. The CDR3 loop reads CASSFGLAGADEQFF. In DNA form, the CDR3 reads TGTGCCAGCAGCTTTGGACTAGCGGGAGCCGATGAGCAGTTCTTC.